This is a list of T cell receptor beta chains from one sample in a study of CD8 T cells in Susac syndrome. TCRdb used MiXCR to reprocess the immunoSEQ multiplex PCR reads, holding one entry per CDR3 protein. The sample comprises 75,000 to 100,000 distinct CDR3 sequences, about 93% of which are singletons, and about 0.25% rests with the top ten. The sequenced sample was CD8+ T cells from PBMCs. These receptors were taken from a human donor in good health. The CDR3 runs from the conserved cysteine through the conserved F or W. A D gene is named only where the DNA matches it firmly. The size of a clone is reported for some rows only, either as once, few or many, or as a class for expanded clones.

J | V | D | size | CDR3 | DNA
TRBJ2-2 | TRBV27 | TRBD1 | - | CASSLRQGMGNTGELFF | TGTGCCAGCAGTTTACGACAGGGGATGGGGAACACCGGGGAGCTGTTTTTT
TRBJ1-6 | TRBV4-3 | - | - | CASSQGAALNSPLHF | TGCGCCAGCAGCCAAGGGGCAGCGCTTAATTCACCCCTCCACTTT
TRBJ2-3 | TRBV27 | TRBD1 | once | CASSFGTGGADTQYF | TGTGCCAGCAGTTTTGGGACAGGGGGTGCAGATACGCAGTATTTT
TRBJ2-7 | TRBV6-1 | - | - | CASSEEVEGVGGTYEQYF | TGTGCCAGCAGTGAAGAAGTTGAGGGGGTTGGTGGCACCTACGAGCAGTACTTC
TRBJ2-3 | TRBV9 | - | - | CASSEAASLDTQYF | TGTGCCAGCAGCGAGGCCGCTTCCCTAGATACGCAGTATTTT
TRBJ2-3 | TRBV29-1 | TRBD2 | - | CTSLRGDCTDTQYF | TGCACATCACTCCGGGGGGACTGCACAGATACGCAGTATTTT
TRBJ2-5 | TRBV4-3 | TRBD1 | - | CASSQGTGVLETQYF | TGCGCCAGCAGCCAAGGGACAGGGGTCTTAGAGACCCAGTACTTC
TRBJ2-7 | TRBV4-3 | - | - | CASSQGAEQYF | TGCGCCAGCAGCCAAGGAGCGGAGCAGTACTTC
TRBJ1-1 | TRBV20-1 | - | - | CSARIGETEAFF | TGCAGTGCTAGGATCGGGGAGACTGAAGCTTTCTTT
TRBJ1-5 | TRBV11-2 | - | - | CASSLGQLVNQPQHF | TGTGCCAGCAGCTTAGGACAGCTGGTCAATCAGCCCCAGCATTTT
TRBJ2-7 | TRBV15 | - | - | CATSRSPGVSYEQYF | TGTGCCACCAGCAGATCGCCGGGGGTCTCCTACGAGCAGTACTTC
TRBJ2-7 | TRBV9 | - | - | CASSARQGGYEQYF | TGTGCCAGCAGCGCCCGGCAGGGGGGCTACGAGCAGTACTTC
TRBJ1-6 | TRBV13 | - | - | CASSSRGRNSPLHF | TGTGCCAGCAGCTCTAGGGGGAGGAATTCACCCCTCCACTTT
TRBJ2-1 | TRBV11-2 | - | - | CASSLAPGGSNEQFF | TGTGCCAGCAGCTTAGCCCCCGGAGGATCCAATGAGCAGTTCTTC
TRBJ1-6 | TRBV27 | - | - | CASSSSPGGTYGSPLHF | TGTGCCAGCAGTTCCTCCCCGGGGGGGACATACGGTTCACCCCTCCACTTT
TRBJ1-1 | TRBV27 | - | - | CASSLGMNTEAFF | TGTGCCAGCAGTTTGGGGATGAACACTGAAGCTTTCTTT
TRBJ1-2 | TRBV5-1 | - | - | CASSSDRTNGYTF | TGCGCCAGCAGCTCGGACAGAACAAATGGCTACACCTTC
TRBJ1-5 | TRBV3-1 | - | - | CASSQYSHGVNQPQHF | TGTGCCAGCAGCCAGTACAGCCACGGAGTTAATCAGCCCCAGCATTTT
TRBJ1-1 | TRBV6-6 | - | - | CASFIQGSSANTEAFF | TGTGCCAGCTTTATACAGGGATCATCCGCGAACACTGAAGCTTTCTTT
TRBJ2-5 | TRBV19 | - | - | CASSPLPEGETQYF | TGTGCCAGTAGTCCCCTTCCGGAGGGAGAGACCCAGTACTTC
TRBJ2-5 | TRBV27 | - | - | CASSFLHSQETQYF | TGTGCCAGCAGTTTCCTTCATTCCCAGGAGACCCAGTACTTC
TRBJ2-7 | TRBV7-6 | - | - | CASSLRLGRSYEQYF | TGTGCCAGCAGCTTACGTCTAGGGAGATCCTACGAGCAGTACTTC
TRBJ2-5 | TRBV29-1 | - | - | CSVEARSLRTQYF | TGCAGCGTTGAAGCCCGGAGTCTACGGACCCAGTACTTC
TRBJ2-3 | TRBV20-1 | - | - | CSASPRDLPADTQYF | TGCAGTGCTAGCCCCCGGGACCTGCCGGCTGATACGCAGTATTTT
TRBJ2-5 | TRBV7-9 | TRBD2 | - | CASSLRVTSFSETQYF | TGTGCCAGCAGCTTAAGGGTGACTAGCTTCAGCGAGACCCAGTACTTC
TRBJ2-1 | TRBV11-2 | - | - | CASRGAINEQFF | TGTGCCAGCAGAGGGGCTATCAATGAGCAGTTCTTC
TRBJ2-7 | TRBV6-6 | - | - | CASSYPGYEQYF | TGTGCCAGCAGTTACCCCGGCTACGAGCAGTACTTC
TRBJ2-1 | TRBV5-1 | - | - | CASSHSGDSYNEQFF | TGCGCCAGCAGCCACAGCGGAGACTCCTACAATGAGCAGTTCTTC
TRBJ1-5 | TRBV6-2/TRBV6-3 | TRBD1 | - | CASSSPSRGQRSQPQHF | TGTGCCAGCAGTTCCCCCTCCAGGGGGCAAAGGAGTCAGCCCCAGCATTTT
TRBJ2-7 | TRBV6-5 | TRBD2 | few | CASSWTSSYEQYF | TGTGCCAGCAGTTGGACTAGCAGCTACGAGCAGTACTTC
TRBJ2-1 | TRBV27 | TRBD2 | - | CASTTTVGRVPYNEQFF | TGTGCCAGCACCACGACGGTGGGGAGGGTCCCCTACAATGAGCAGTTCTTC
TRBJ1-5 | TRBV9 | - | - | CASSVEASNQPQHF | TGTGCCAGCAGCGTAGAGGCAAGCAATCAGCCCCAGCATTTT
TRBJ2-7 | TRBV27 | - | - | CASSFGLPTYEQYF | TGTGCCAGCAGTTTCGGACTACCGACCTACGAGCAGTACTTC
TRBJ2-1 | TRBV9 | - | - | CASSVFSRNEQFF | TGTGCCAGCAGCGTATTCTCCAGGAATGAGCAGTTCTTC
TRBJ2-3 | TRBV6-4 | TRBD2 | - | CASSDGTSGGSDTQYF | TGTGCCAGCAGTGACGGGACTAGCGGGGGGTCAGATACGCAGTATTTT
TRBJ1-5 | TRBV12-3/TRBV12-4 | - | - | CASTFGTTGQPQHF | TGTGCCAGCACTTTCGGCACTACGGGTCAGCCCCAGCATTTT
TRBJ2-2 | TRBV15 | - | - | CATPARHTNTGELFF | TGTGCCACCCCGGCTCGACATACCAACACCGGGGAGCTGTTTTTT
TRBJ2-5 | TRBV7-9 | - | - | CASSSSRAGGETQYF | TGTGCCAGCAGCTCGTCGCGGGCTGGGGGAGAGACCCAGTACTTC
TRBJ2-7 | TRBV13 | - | - | CASSLRQRAYEQYF | TGTGCCAGCAGCCTACGACAAAGAGCCTACGAGCAGTACTTC
TRBJ2-1 | TRBV4-1 | TRBD1 | - | CASSRVRDRDNEQFF | TGCGCCAGCAGCCGCGTACGGGACAGGGATAATGAGCAGTTCTTC
TRBJ1-2 | TRBV9 | TRBD1 | once | CASSVGDRGSYTF | TGTGCCAGCAGCGTAGGGGACAGGGGGTCGTACACCTTC
TRBJ2-5 | TRBV27 | - | - | CASSPGRGYRETQYF | TGTGCCAGCAGCCCTGGGAGGGGGTATAGGGAGACCCAGTACTTC
TRBJ2-5 | TRBV11-2 | TRBD2 | - | CASSRNIAGYQETQYF | TGTGCCAGCAGCCGAAACATAGCGGGGTACCAAGAGACCCAGTACTTC
TRBJ1-5 | TRBV28 | - | - | CASTIHGGTNQPQHF | TGTGCCAGCACCATCCACGGGGGAACCAATCAGCCCCAGCATTTT
TRBJ1-2 | TRBV20-1 | - | - | CSARTPGVPYGYTF | TGCAGTGCTAGAACTCCAGGGGTTCCCTATGGCTACACCTTC
TRBJ1-1 | TRBV12-3/TRBV12-4 | TRBD1 | - | CASRGDSGEAFF | TGTGCCAGCAGGGGGGACAGCGGAGAAGCTTTCTTT
TRBJ1-2 | TRBV9 | - | - | CASSTQPYPGEDGYTF | TGTGCCAGCAGCACCCAGCCTTACCCCGGAGAAGATGGCTACACCTTC
TRBJ1-1 | TRBV6-2/TRBV6-3 | - | - | CASTTSATWGTEAFF | TGTGCCAGCACCACATCGGCGACCTGGGGCACTGAAGCTTTCTTT
TRBJ2-2 | TRBV29-1 | - | - | CSVEFPFSRTANTGELFF | TGCAGCGTTGAGTTTCCTTTTTCTAGGACAGCCAACACCGGGGAGCTGTTTTTT
TRBJ2-7 | TRBV27 | TRBD1 | - | CASSSTGVREQYF | TGTGCCAGCAGTTCTACAGGGGTAAGGGAGCAGTACTTC